Each of the 21 T cell receptor beta chains below was sequenced from the same sample in a study of tissue T cells after allogeneic stem cell transplantation. Time point indicated: mouse harvest day 14 after allogeneic transplant. Each mouse received 10^7 T-cell-depleted marrow cells plus 10^6 splenic CD5+ T cells by tail vein. Produced via immunoSEQ multiplex PCR; TCRdb's table is partial and in-frame only. The sample holds approximately 640 clones, under 55% seen once. Sequences were obtained from liver tissue. Receptors were obtained from a female BALB/c mouse given C57BL/6 T cells with graft-versus-host disease after an allogeneic hematopoietic cell transplant.

Turning to this clone: The gene names given are mouse names. The CDR3 extends 1 residue past the end of the read, so its final part is completed from the germline J gene. This chain connects TRBV3 to TRBJ2-2; the match to TRBD1 covers 8 bases. This CDR3 spans 14 amino acids. V lost 6 bases to trimming and J lost 2 bases; unmatched junction nucleotides: 2. Germline values: CDR1 SNHLY, CDR2 FYNGKV (reference sequence). CDR3 protein: CASSQGANTGQLYF. The covered CDR3 bases are TGTGCCAGCAGTCAGGGGGCCAACACCGGGCAGCTCTAC.

Regarding this clone: All gene names here are mouse names. The read ends 1 residue shy of where the CDR3 ends; the end is completed using the germline J gene. V and J are TRBV4 and TRBJ2-5, with 9 bases that match TRBD2. The V gene's germline CDR1 is LGHDT and CDR2 YNNKQL (reference sequence). This CDR3 has 15 residues. V was clipped by 6 bases and J by 0 bases; unmatched bases: 4. The CDR3 spells CASRRDWANQDTQYF. The DNA read from the CDR3 is TGTGCCAGCAGAAGGGACTGGGCTAACCAAGACACCCAGTAC.

This clone appeared a few times. Mouse gene names and germline throughout. The read ends 1 residue early relative to the CDR3; the germline J gene fills the gap. V and J are TRBV31 and TRBJ2-1, with 13 bases matching TRBD2. This CDR3 spans 15 amino acids. V shed 1 base, J shed 6 bases, and the junction held 3 bases outside the gene matches. The germline V gene encodes CDR1 GKSSPN and CDR2 SITVG. The sequenced CDR3 bases are TGTGCCTGGAGTCGGGACTGGGGGGGAAGTGCTGAGCAGTTC. Amino acid sequence: CAWSRDWGGSAEQF. The CDR3 in full is CAWSRDWGGSAEQFF.

As regards this clone: Gene names and germline refer to mouse. The CDR3 extends 1 residue past the end of the read, so its final part is completed from the germline J gene. The chain combines TRBV13-3 with TRBJ2-7; D ambiguous. Germline V gene data show CDR1 as NNHDY and CDR2 as SYVADS. V was pared by 5 bases and J by 2 bases, with 11 bases between. The CDR3 runs 13 residues. Partial CDR3 DNA: TGTGCCAGCAGCCCCAATGGGCCCTATGAACAGTAC. It is translated as CASSPNGPYEQY. The entire CDR3 reads CASSPNGPYEQYF.

This clone was counted between two and nine times. Gene names and germline refer to mouse. The CDR3 end is not reached by the read, which stops 1 residue before it; the germline J gene fills it in. V is TRBV5 and J is TRBJ1-5; no clear D. V was shortened by 1 base and J by 4 bases, with 2 bases between the two germline ends. This CDR3 has 12 residues. The germline CDR1 and CDR2 sequences are LGHNA and YNLKQL (reference sequence). The CDR3 region is CASSQGNQAPLF. The sequenced CDR3 bases are TGTGCCAGCAGCCAAGGGAACCAGGCTCCGCTT.

A note on this clone: One end of the junction is discordant with germline, which a read error may explain. Gene names refer to mouse genes. The read gets to within 1 residue of the CDR3 end, and the germline J gene fills in the rest. The chain recombines TRBV13-2 with TRBJ1-5; 7 bases line up with TRBD1. The CDR3 contains 15 residues. Germline V gene lookup returns CDR1 NNHNN and CDR2 SYGAGS (reference sequence). The CDR3 bases that were read are TGTGCCAGCAGTGATCCCGGGACAGACAGCCAGGCTCCGCTT. Protein: CASSDPGTDSQAPL. The complete CDR3 reads CASSDPGTDSQAPLF.

Points on this clone: Genes here carry mouse names. Sequencing ends 1 residue short of the CDR3 end; the germline J gene provides the rest. The rearrangement links TRBV12-1 to TRBJ2-7, with D maybe TRBD2 (6 bases). V gave up 2 bases and J gave up 0 bases, with 10 bases separating them. The CDR3 has 14 amino acids. Germline assignment: CDR1 SGHSN and CDR2 HYEKVE. CDR3 loop: CASSPGVRSYEQYF. The DNA read from the CDR3 is TGTGCCAGCTCTCCTGGGGTCCGCTCCTATGAACAGTAC.

Note on this clone: The genes and germline here are from mouse. The CDR3 sequence: CASGERVEQYF. CDR3 DNA (partial): TGTGCCAGCGGTGAGAGGGTTGAACAGTAC. V and J are TRBV13-2 and TRBJ2-7, with D unresolved. The CDR3 is cut off 1 residue early in the read; its end comes from the germline J gene. This CDR3 contains 11 residues. The V end lost 2 bases, the J end lost 6 bases, and 6 bases lay between the germline ends. Germline CDR1 and CDR2: NNHNN and SYGAGS (reference sequence).

As concerns this clone: A much larger clone lies one base from this, so it may be a read error. The listed genes are named as in mouse. The sequenced CDR3 bases are TGTGCCAGCAGACAGCGGTTCTATGAACAGTAC. Its protein is CASRQRFYEQY. The full CDR3 reads CASRQRFYEQYF. The J gene is TRBJ2-7, the V gene TRBV26; D gene uncertain. Coverage ceases 1 residue before the CDR3 finishes, and the germline J gene fills in the end. CDR1 is KGHPV, CDR2 FQNQEV, per germline (reference sequence). V shed 6 bases and J shed 3 bases, with 9 bases lying between them. The CDR3 extends over 12 amino acids.

A word on this clone: Genes and germline come from the mouse. The CDR3 extends 1 residue past the end of the read, so its final part is completed from the germline J gene. This chain joins TRBV23 and TRBJ2-1; the D call TRBD1 from the table was never checked on the DNA. Germline loops: CDR1 KGHTA, CDR2 FQNQQP. CDR3 length equals 14 residues. CDR3 DNA, as far as it was read: TGCTCCAGCAGTCAAAGACAAAACTATGCTGAGCAGTTC. Translation: CSSSQRQNYAEQF. The whole CDR3 sequence reads CSSSQRQNYAEQFF.

Concerning this clone: Genes and germline come from the mouse. The read ends 1 residue before the CDR3 terminus; that terminus is restored from the germline J gene. This sequence joins TRBV26 and TRBJ1-4; D ambiguous. Trimming took off 1 base at V and 3 bases at J, with 3 bases between the two ends. The CDR3 runs to 13 residues. Germline V lookup: CDR1 KGHPV, CDR2 FQNQEV (reference sequence). The chain's CDR3 is CASSLLPNERLFF. The part of the CDR3 DNA that was read is TGTGCCAGCAGTCTGTTACCCAACGAAAGATTATTT.

Note on this clone: The genes are named according to mouse. Read sequence stops 1 residue before the CDR3 end, and the germline J gene provides the missing end. The gene calls are TRBV26 and TRBJ2-5, with D maybe TRBD1 (5 bases). The CDR3 has 13 amino acids. The germline V gene encodes CDR1 KGHPV and CDR2 FQNQEV (reference sequence). Deletions cut 4 bases from V and 8 bases from J, with 13 bases between. The CDR3 here is CASSPQGWATQYF. The CDR3 bases that were read are TGTGCCAGCAGTCCCCAGGGTTGGGCCACCCAGTAC.

Regarding this clone: Gene names denote mouse genes. From the germline J gene comes the end of the CDR3, since the read stops 1 residue before it. This chain links TRBV13-3 with TRBJ1-2, with 9 bases aligning to TRBD1. The V gene end was trimmed by 5 bases and the J gene end by 4 bases; junction bases not matched to a gene: 3. Per germline, CDR1 NNHDY and CDR2 SYVADS. The CDR3 sequence is 13 residues long. Incomplete CDR3 DNA: TGTGCCAGCAGGGGGACAGGGCCCTCCGACTACACC. This sequence encodes CASRGTGPSDYT. The entire CDR3 sequence reads CASRGTGPSDYTF.

By frequency in the sample, this clone is hyperexpanded. Germline and genes here are mouse. The CDR3 end lies 1 residue beyond the end of the read and is filled in from the germline J gene. The chain employs TRBV13-2 and TRBJ2-2; D is possibly TRBD1 or TRBD2 (6 bases each). V was pared by 5 bases and J by 1 base, with 12 bases between. From germline, CDR1 is NNHNN and CDR2 SYGAGS (reference sequence). This CDR3 region has 15 residues. The sequenced CDR3 bases are TGTGCCAGCGGGGGGAGGGGGGAAAACACCGGGCAGCTCTAC. As protein: CASGGRGENTGQLY. The CDR3 in full is CASGGRGENTGQLYF.

This clone appeared a few times. The genes and germline here are from mouse. The read gets to within 1 residue of the CDR3 end, and the germline J gene fills in the rest. The chain uses TRBV15 and TRBJ2-3; D ambiguous. Between the trimmed V and J ends, which lost 2 bases and 2 bases, there was a span of 11 bases. Germline V gene sequence: CDR1 SGHND, CDR2 FRSKSL. This CDR3 spans 15 amino acids. CDR3 in amino acids: CASSLIPADAETLYF. The sequenced CDR3 bases are TGTGCCAGCAGTTTAATCCCCGCAGATGCAGAAACGCTGTAT.

This clone was detected a few times. Mouse germline and gene names are used. The read finishes 1 residue shy of the CDR3 end, and the germline J gene is used to complete it. This sequence joins TRBV1 and TRBJ2-7; no reliable D call. The CDR3 extends over 11 amino acids. The V and J ends lost 0 bases and 6 bases respectively, with 3 bases between them. Per germline, CDR1 NSQYPW and CDR2 LRSPGD (reference sequence). The sequenced CDR3 bases are TGCACCTGCAGTGCAGAAGGTGAACAGTAC. The encoded protein is CTCSAEGEQY. The whole CDR3 region reads CTCSAEGEQYF.

In regard to this clone: Mouse gene names and germline throughout. The read terminates 1 residue ahead of where the CDR3 ends, so the germline J gene completes it. The rearrangement uses TRBV5 and TRBJ2-5, with 10 bases that match TRBD2. Trimming cost V 1 base and J 2 bases; bases outside gene matches: 3. Germline CDR1 and CDR2: LGHNA and YNLKQL (reference sequence). The CDR3 spans 16 residues. The CDR3 bases that were read are TGTGCCAGCAGCCAAGGCTGGGGGGGCGGCCAAGACACCCAGTAC. It is translated as CASSQGWGGGQDTQY. The complete CDR3 protein is CASSQGWGGGQDTQYF.

This clone is labeled large (0.1 to 1%). All gene names here are mouse names. The read halts 1 residue ahead of the CDR3 end, with the missing end drawn from the germline J gene. The gene calls are TRBV14 and TRBJ2-7; no definite D call. CDR1 is SGHDT, CDR2 FRDEAV, per germline. V lost 5 bases and J 4 bases, leaving 10 bases between the germline ends. This CDR3 spans 12 amino acids. The covered CDR3 bases are TGTGCCAGCAGCTCCCCGAATTATGAACAGTAC. This translates into CASSSPNYEQY. The whole CDR3 sequence reads CASSSPNYEQYF.

This clone was seen only a few times. Gene names and germline refer to mouse. The sequenced fragment ends 1 residue before the CDR3 boundary, so the rest is inferred from the germline J gene. The chain uses TRBV4 and TRBJ2-2, with 8 nucleotides matching TRBD1. CDR3 length: 14 residues. In germline, CDR1 is LGHDT, CDR2 YNNKQL (reference sequence). V lost 4 bases and J lost 7; bases outside the gene matches: 5. The sequenced CDR3 bases are TGTGCCAGCAGCTCTAACAGGGGGATCGGGCAGCTCTAC. Residues: CASSSNRGIGQLY. In full, the CDR3 is CASSSNRGIGQLYF.

This clone rates as large. All gene names here are mouse names. The covered CDR3 bases are TGTGCTAGCAGTTTATCCCAGTACTCCGACTACACC. Translating it yields CASSLSQYSDYT. The entire CDR3 sequence reads CASSLSQYSDYTF. This chain connects TRBV29 to TRBJ1-2, with no clear D. Sequencing ends 1 residue short of the CDR3 end; the germline J gene provides the rest. Per the germline V gene, CDR1 is MSHET and CDR2 is SYDVDS. The length of the CDR3 is 13 residues. Trimming pared 0 bases from V and 3 bases from J, leaving 5 bases between.

Details on this clone: Gene names are mouse gene names. Read coverage stops 1 residue before the CDR3 terminus; the germline J gene supplies the remainder. The rearrangement joins TRBV12-1 to TRBJ1-2, with 10 nucleotides matching TRBD1. With V trimmed by 2 bases and J by 2 bases, 1 base remained unmatched. The CDR3 is 14 amino acids. Germline V gene lookup returns CDR1 SGHSN and CDR2 HYEKVE. CDR3 residues: CASSPGQGNSDYTF. Incomplete CDR3 DNA: TGTGCCAGCTCTCCGGGACAGGGGAACTCCGACTACACC.